The 11 T cell receptor beta chains reported below all come from one sample, sequenced in a study of CD8 T cells in ankylosing spondylitis. Using its own MiXCR run on the 5' RACE reads, TCRdb lists one record per CDR3 protein. The sample carries approximately 240,000 distinct CDR3 sequences, about 24% recorded once. The sample taken for sequencing was blood, either unsorted or a sorted T cell fraction (not recorded which). Receptor source: a male donor with ankylosing spondylitis or in good health (not recorded which).

There are many counts of this clonotype. V usage is TRBV29-1 and J usage is TRBJ2-1; 10 bases match TRBD1. CDR3 length: 13 residues. Germline loops: CDR1 SQVTM, CDR2 ANQGSEA. V trimming: 6 bases; J trimming: 7 bases; junction bases outside the gene matches: 6. The CDR3: CSVPGQGPNEQFF. CDR3 coding DNA: TGCAGCGTCCCGGGACAGGGGCCGAATGAGCAGTTCTTC.

This clonotype was recorded many times. The genes are TRBV11-3 and TRBJ2-3, with D uncertain. The CDR3 length is 13 residues. Looked up from germline, CDR1 is SGHNT and CDR2 is YENEEA. With 3 bases removed from V and 6 bases from J, the gap between germline ends came to 10 bases. The CDR3 here is CASSFDSSDTQYF. CDR3 coding DNA: TGTGCCAGCAGCTTCGACTCTTCGGATACGCAGTATTTT.

This clonotype showed up many times. The rearrangement joins TRBV20-1 to TRBJ2-3; D is unclear. V shed 7 bases and J shed 0 bases, with 11 bases lying between them. Germline CDR1 is DFQATT and CDR2 is SNEGSKA (reference sequence). This CDR3 is 13 amino acids long. CDR3 protein: CSGYSPSTDTQYF. In nucleotides, the CDR3 is TGCAGTGGTTACAGTCCTAGCACAGATACGCAGTATTTT.

This clonotype appeared a few times. This chain connects TRBV29-1 to TRBJ2-2, with D possibly TRBD1 on 6 matching bases. Trimming cost V 3 bases and J 5 bases, with 7 bases left between them. CDR1 and CDR2 (germline): SQVTM, ANQGSEA. This CDR3 region has 12 residues. Written as DNA, the CDR3 is TGCAGCGTTGACAGGGGAACCGGGGAGCTGTTTTTT. Amino acids: CSVDRGTGELFF.

This clonotype occurred a few times. V usage is TRBV12-3 or TRBV12-4 and J usage is TRBJ2-5; TRBD2 matches at 11 bases. Germline trimming cut 6 bases from V and 3 bases from J; bases unmatched to any gene: 12. CDR3 size: 17 residues. The CDR3 reads CASSQNMGSGGEETQYF. The CDR3 nucleotides are TGTGCCAGCAGCCAAAACATGGGTAGCGGGGGGGAAGAGACCCAGTACTTC.

The table lists this clonotype with many counts. The chain joins TRBV27 to TRBJ2-3; 9 bases align to TRBD2. The trim removed 5 bases at V and 5 bases at J, leaving 14 bases unmatched. This CDR3 has 17 residues. Per germline, CDR1 MNHEY and CDR2 SMNVEV (reference sequence). The DNA for the CDR3 is TGTGCCAGCAGTCTTGCGTTTGGGCGGGGGGGCGGAGATACGCAGTATTTT. This encodes CASSLAFGRGGGDTQYF.

This clonotype was detected many times. The chain has TRBV20-1 and TRBJ2-7, with D possibly being TRBD2 (5 bases). Trimming removed 5 bases at V and 6 bases at J, with 20 bases between. Germline V gene data show CDR1 as DFQATT and CDR2 as SNEGSKA (reference sequence). The CDR3 contains 14 residues. The CDR3 region is CSALSLSGLGEQYF. CDR3 sequence (DNA): TGCAGTGCTCTTAGCCTCAGCGGATTAGGCGAGCAGTACTTC.

This clonotype showed up many times. The chain combines TRBV5-1 with TRBJ2-5; 15 positions match TRBD2. Germline V gene data show CDR1 as SGHRS and CDR2 as YFSETQ. V lost 4 bases and J lost 6; bases outside the gene matches: 4. CDR3 length: 15 residues. The CDR3 DNA sequence: TGCGCCAGCAGCAGGACTAGCGGGGGGGCGAAGACCCAGTACTTC. As protein: CASSRTSGGAKTQYF.

This clonotype has at least ten counts. The V gene is TRBV29-1, the J gene TRBJ2-5; D is undetermined. The CDR3 loop spans 12 amino acids. Germline V gene sequence: CDR1 SQVTM, CDR2 ANQGSEA. Deletions cut 5 bases from V and 4 bases from J, with 11 bases between. As DNA, the CDR3 is TGCAGCGTTTATGAGTGGGGAGAGACCCAGTACTTC. This codes for CSVYEWGETQYF.

This clonotype was counted a few times. V usage is TRBV12-3 or TRBV12-4 and J usage is TRBJ2-5; possible D gene TRBD1, 5 bases. The CDR3 spans 13 residues. V shed 3 bases and J shed 5 bases, with 10 bases lying between them. CDR3 DNA sequence: TGTGCCAGCAGTTTCTTGCCAGGGGAGACCCAGTACTTC. Its translation: CASSFLPGETQYF.

In its sample, this clonotype was seen a few times. The chain carries TRBV29-1 and TRBJ2-5, with 7 bases that match TRBD1. Germline V lookup: CDR1 SQVTM, CDR2 ANQGSEA. The CDR3 spans 13 residues. J lost 6 bases, V lost 7 bases, and 11 bases had no gene match. The DNA of the CDR3 is TGCAGCGCCCGAGACAGGGTTGGTCAGACCCAGTACTTC. Protein sequence: CSARDRVGQTQYF.